The 11 T cell receptor beta chains below were found in one sample sequenced in a study of T cell responses to AZD1222 COVID-19 vaccine. Libraries were prepared by immunoSEQ multiplex PCR; TCRdb keeps only in-frame clonotypes and omits some of them. The data hold about 200,000 clones, with 80% to 95% observed a single time. Here the sequenced sample was peripheral blood, taken 28 days after the second AZD1222 dose. The source is an adult who received the AZD1222 COVID-19 vaccine.

CDR3 amino acids: CASTPVDSNQPQHF. The CDR3 region has the DNA TGTGCCAGCACCCCGGTGGATAGCAATCAGCCCCAGCATTTT. The chain carries TRBV28 and TRBJ1-5; D unclear. The V end was cut by 7 bases, the J end by 0 bases, with 10 bases between. CDR3 length: 14 residues. The germline V gene encodes CDR1 MDHEN and CDR2 SYDVKM.

This chain uses TRBV2 with TRBJ2-5; TRBD2 aligns across 8 bases. The V gene end was trimmed by 2 bases and the J gene end by 8 bases; junction bases not matched to a gene: 1. CDR3 length equals 12 residues. Germline V gene data show CDR1 as SNHLY and CDR2 as FYNNEI. Here the CDR3 DNA reads TGTGCCAGCAGTGAAACTAGCGGCACCCAGTACTTC. Translated, it gives CASSETSGTQYF.

The chain recombines TRBV29-1 with TRBJ1-2, with D unresolved. Germline-derived CDR1 and CDR2 are SQVTM and ANQGSEA. The germline V and J ends were trimmed by 4 bases and 4 bases, with 13 bases remaining between them. The CDR3 extends over 13 amino acids. CDR3 DNA: TGCAGCGTTGTTTCTGGGCAATTCTATGGCTACACCTTC. It is translated as CSVVSGQFYGYTF.

The rearrangement links TRBV28 to TRBJ1-2; D is unresolved. The CDR3 is 11 residues long. V gave up 6 bases and J gave up 9 bases, with 11 bases separating them. Germline V lookup: CDR1 MDHEN, CDR2 SYDVKM. The chain's CDR3 is CASRRVVSYTF. The CDR3, as DNA: TGTGCCAGCAGAAGGGTTGTTAGCTACACCTTC.

This chain joins TRBV12-3 or TRBV12-4 and TRBJ1-4; D is uncertain. Between the trimmed V and J ends, which lost 8 bases and 3 bases, there was a span of 10 bases. The CDR3 runs to 13 residues. For the CDR3, the DNA is TGTGCCAGCCCAGCGGAGGCTAATGAAAAACTGTTTTTT. It translates to CASPAEANEKLFF.

This chain connects TRBV10-3 to TRBJ2-1; 7 bases line up with TRBD2. The CDR3 runs 15 residues. Germline loops: CDR1 ENHRY, CDR2 SYGVKD. J was trimmed by 7 bases and V by 1 base; bases with no gene match: 7. The CDR3, as DNA: TGTGCCATCAGTGAGTTCGGTAGCGGGCAGAATGAGCAGTTCTTC. It translates to CAISEFGSGQNEQFF.

About this clone itself: The junction does not match germline at one end; this may be a read error. The genes are TRBV11-3 and TRBJ2-2; 7 bases fit TRBD2. The CDR3 has 15 residues. Germline lookup yields CDR1 SGHNT and CDR2 YENEEA. The chain's CDR3 is CASSIGTINSGELFF. The CDR3 DNA is TGTGCCAGCAGCATAGGGACTATTAACAGCGGGGAGCTGTTTTTT.

The gene calls are TRBV5-1 and TRBJ2-3; D may be TRBD1 (5 bases). There are 13 residues in the CDR3. V was shortened by 3 bases and J by 4 bases, with 9 bases between the two germline ends. Per germline, CDR1 SGHRS and CDR2 YFSETQ. In nucleotides, the CDR3 is TGCGCCAGCAGCTGGCAGGGCTCAGATACGCAGTATTTT. Translated: CASSWQGSDTQYF.

The chain joins TRBV6-2 or TRBV6-3 to TRBJ1-1, with TRBD1 as a possible D gene (5 bases). V lost 2 bases and J lost 5, with 15 bases in between. The CDR3 loop spans 15 amino acids. Germline V gene data show CDR1 as MNHEY and CDR2 as SVGEGT. CDR3 protein: CASSYGANMGTEAFF. Here the CDR3 DNA reads TGTGCCAGCAGTTACGGGGCCAACATGGGGACTGAAGCTTTCTTT.

V and J are TRBV28 and TRBJ1-2, with a tentative D call TRBD1 (5 bases). V lost 6 bases to trimming and J lost 8 bases, with 16 bases between them. This CDR3 is 13 amino acids long. Germline CDR1 MDHEN, CDR2 SYDVKM. CDR3 region: CASRGGSTGGYTF. The CDR3 nucleotides are TGTGCCAGCAGGGGGGGGAGCACGGGAGGCTACACCTTC.

CDR3 in amino acids: CASSRGTGRVRPYEQYF. The CDR3 coding sequence is TGTGCCAGCTCACGGGGGACAGGGAGGGTAAGGCCCTACGAGCAGTACTTC. The gene calls are TRBV18 and TRBJ2-7, with TRBD1 matching 9 bases. The junction had 12 bases not matched to a gene; V was cut back by 4 bases and J by 2 bases. The length of the CDR3 is 17 residues. Germline V CDR1 and CDR2: KGHSH, LQKENI.